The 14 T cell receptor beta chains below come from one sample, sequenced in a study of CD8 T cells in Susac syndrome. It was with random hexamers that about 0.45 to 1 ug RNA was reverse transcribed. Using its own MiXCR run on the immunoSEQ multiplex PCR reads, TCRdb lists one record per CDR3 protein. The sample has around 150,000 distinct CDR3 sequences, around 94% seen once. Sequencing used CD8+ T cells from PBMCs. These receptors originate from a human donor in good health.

CDR3: CASRSAGSSTDTQYF. For the CDR3, the DNA is TGTGCCAGCAGATCCGCGGGCTCCAGCACAGATACGCAGTATTTT. The chain is built from TRBV28 and TRBJ2-3; tentative D call: TRBD2 (5 bases). The CDR3 contains 15 residues. Trimming cost V 6 bases and J 0 bases, with 13 bases left between them. Germline CDR1 and CDR2: MDHEN and SYDVKM.

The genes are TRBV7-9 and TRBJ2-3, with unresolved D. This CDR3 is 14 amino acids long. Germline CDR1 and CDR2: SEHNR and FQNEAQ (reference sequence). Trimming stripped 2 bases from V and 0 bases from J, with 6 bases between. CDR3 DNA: TGTGCCAGCAGCTTATACAGAAGCACAGATACGCAGTATTTT. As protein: CASSLYRSTDTQYF.

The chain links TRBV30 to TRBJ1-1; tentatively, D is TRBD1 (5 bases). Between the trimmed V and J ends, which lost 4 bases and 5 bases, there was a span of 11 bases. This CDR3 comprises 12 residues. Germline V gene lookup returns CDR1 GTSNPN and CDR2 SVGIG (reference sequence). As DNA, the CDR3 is TGTGCCTGGACCACGGGGGGGACTGAAGCTTTCTTT. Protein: CAWTTGGTEAFF.

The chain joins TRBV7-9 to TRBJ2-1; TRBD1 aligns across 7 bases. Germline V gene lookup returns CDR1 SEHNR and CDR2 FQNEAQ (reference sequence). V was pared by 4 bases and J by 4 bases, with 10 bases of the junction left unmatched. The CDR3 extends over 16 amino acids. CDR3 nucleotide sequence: TGTGCCAGCAGCTCTCCAGGGGGACGAGGGTACAATGAGCAGTTCTTC. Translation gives CASSSPGGRGYNEQFF.

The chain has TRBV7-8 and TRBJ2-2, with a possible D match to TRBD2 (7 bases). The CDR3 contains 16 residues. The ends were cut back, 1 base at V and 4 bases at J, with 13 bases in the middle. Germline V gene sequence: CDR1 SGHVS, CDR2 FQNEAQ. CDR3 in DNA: TGTGCCAGCAGCTTAGTCGGGGGGCGCATCACCGGGGAGCTGTTTTTT. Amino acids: CASSLVGGRITGELFF. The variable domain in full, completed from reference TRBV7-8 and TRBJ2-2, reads GAGVSQSPRYKVAKRGQDVALRCDPISGHVSLFWYQQALGQGPEFLTYFQNEAQLDKSGLPSDRFFAERPEGSVSTLKIQRTQQEDSAVYLCASSLVGGRITGELFFGEGSRLTVL.

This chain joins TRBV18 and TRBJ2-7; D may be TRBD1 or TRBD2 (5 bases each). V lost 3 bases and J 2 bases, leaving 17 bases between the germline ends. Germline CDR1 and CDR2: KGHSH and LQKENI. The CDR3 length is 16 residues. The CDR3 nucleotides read TGTGCCAGCTCACCGGGACGCCTTAACCAAACCTACGAGCAGTACTTC. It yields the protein CASSPGRLNQTYEQYF.

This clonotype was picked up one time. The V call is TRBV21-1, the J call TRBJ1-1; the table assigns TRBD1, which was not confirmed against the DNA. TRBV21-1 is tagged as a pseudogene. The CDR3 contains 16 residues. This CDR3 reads CASSKGSGHSNTEAFF. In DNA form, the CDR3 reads TGTGCCAGCAGCAAAGGGAGTGGACACTCGAACACTGAAGCTTTCTTT.

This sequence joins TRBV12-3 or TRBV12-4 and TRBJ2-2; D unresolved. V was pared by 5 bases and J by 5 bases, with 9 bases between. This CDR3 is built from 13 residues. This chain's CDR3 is CASSPSGTGELFF. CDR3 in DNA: TGTGCCAGCAGTCCATCCGGGACCGGGGAGCTGTTTTTT.

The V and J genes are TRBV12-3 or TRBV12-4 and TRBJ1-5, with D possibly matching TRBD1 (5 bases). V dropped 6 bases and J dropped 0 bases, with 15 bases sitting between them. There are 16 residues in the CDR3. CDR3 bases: TGTGCCAGCAGCTCGACTACAGGCTATAGCAATCAGCCCCAGCATTTT. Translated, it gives CASSSTTGYSNQPQHF.

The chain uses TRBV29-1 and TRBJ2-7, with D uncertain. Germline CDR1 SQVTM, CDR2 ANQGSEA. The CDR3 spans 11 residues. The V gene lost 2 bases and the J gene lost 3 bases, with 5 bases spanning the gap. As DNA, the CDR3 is TGCAGCGTTGAACTCGGCTACGAGCAGTACTTC. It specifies CSVELGYEQYF.

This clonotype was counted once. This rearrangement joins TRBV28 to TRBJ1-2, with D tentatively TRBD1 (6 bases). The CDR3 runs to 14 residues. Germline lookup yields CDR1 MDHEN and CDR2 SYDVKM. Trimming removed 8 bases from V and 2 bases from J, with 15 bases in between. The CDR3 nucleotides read TGTGCCAGCCACTCCTGGACAGAGAACTATGGCTACACCTTC. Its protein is CASHSWTENYGYTF.

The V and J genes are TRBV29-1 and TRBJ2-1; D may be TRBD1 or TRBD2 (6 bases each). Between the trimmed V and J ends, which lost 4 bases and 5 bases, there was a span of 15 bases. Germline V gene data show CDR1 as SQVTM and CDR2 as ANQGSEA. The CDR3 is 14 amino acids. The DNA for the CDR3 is TGCAGCGTTGCGAGGGGGGCTACGGACAATGAGCAGTTCTTC. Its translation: CSVARGATDNEQFF.

The CDR3 bases are TGTGCCAGCAGCCCTGACAGAGAAAACATTCAGTACTTC. It specifies CASSPDRENIQYF. The V and J genes are TRBV28 and TRBJ2-4, with a weak D call TRBD1 (5 bases). Trimming stripped 6 bases from V and 5 bases from J, with 11 bases between. Looked up from germline, CDR1 is MDHEN and CDR2 is SYDVKM. CDR3 length equals 13 residues.

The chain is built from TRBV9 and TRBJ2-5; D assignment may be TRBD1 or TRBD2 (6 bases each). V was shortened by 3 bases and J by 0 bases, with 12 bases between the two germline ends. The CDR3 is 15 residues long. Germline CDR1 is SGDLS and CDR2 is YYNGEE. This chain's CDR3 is CASSAGGTHQETQYF. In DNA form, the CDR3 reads TGTGCCAGCAGCGCCGGCGGGACACACCAAGAGACCCAGTACTTC.